This passage covers 10 T cell receptor beta chains from one sample sequenced in a study of shared clonotypes between healthy human individuals. Clones were read by immunoSEQ multiplex PCR, and TCRdb kept only the in-frame ones, dropping some. The sample carries a few million clones, around nine tenths recorded once. Input material: naive CD4+ T cells sorted from blood. Subset given: CD45RA+ positively selected. The origin of the receptors is a man aged 18 to 29 in good health.

This clone was observed a handful of times. The chain employs TRBV10-3 and TRBJ1-1; D is undetermined. V dropped 6 bases and J dropped 3 bases, with 11 bases sitting between them. The germline V gene has CDR1 ENHRY and CDR2 SYGVKD. The CDR3 length is 13 residues. The DNA for the CDR3 is TGTGCCATCAGGGGCCCTGGGGACACTGAAGCTTTCTTT. This encodes CAIRGPGDTEAFF.

The chain has TRBV19 and TRBJ2-5, with 8 bases fitting TRBD2. Germline values: CDR1 LNHDA, CDR2 SQIVND (reference sequence). Trimming at V came to 5 bases and at J to 4 bases, leaving 9 bases not matched to a gene. This CDR3 has 15 residues. The CDR3, as DNA: TGTGCCAGTAGTTCAACGCGGCTAGCGGGAGAGACCCAGTACTTC. This translates into CASSSTRLAGETQYF. Complete variable domain (other parts from reference TRBV19 and TRBJ2-5): DGGITQSPKYLFRKEGQNVTLSCEQNLNHDAMYWYRQDPGQGLRLIYYSQIVNDFQKGDIAEGYSVSREKKESFPLTVTSAQKNPTAFYLCASSSTRLAGETQYFGPGTRLLVL.

The V call is TRBV6-5, the J call TRBJ1-1; a weak D match, TRBD1 (5 bases). The germline gives CDR1 MNHEY, CDR2 SVGAGI. Trimming pared 0 bases from V and 6 bases from J, leaving 11 bases between. The CDR3 spans 14 residues. The CDR3 DNA is TGTGCCAGCAGTTACTCTGGCAGGGAGGCTGAAGCTTTCTTT. It yields the protein CASSYSGREAEAFF.

The table lists this clone with a count of one. The rearrangement uses TRBV2 and TRBJ2-7, with D possibly being TRBD2 (6 bases). The CDR3 has 16 amino acids. V was shortened by 6 bases and J by 0 bases, with 18 bases between the two germline ends. CDR1 SNHLY and CDR2 FYNNEI come from the germline V gene. The CDR3 DNA is TGTGCCAGCAGCCCCCTGCTTGGGCGGGACTCCTACGAGCAGTACTTC. It is translated as CASSPLLGRDSYEQYF.

This chain links TRBV6-5 with TRBJ2-1; the D gene is possibly TRBD1 (5 bases). Germline assignment: CDR1 MNHEY and CDR2 SVGAGI. Trimming cost V 8 bases and J 9 bases, with 17 bases left between them. This CDR3 comprises 13 residues. DNA of the CDR3: TGTGCCAGCGAGAGAAGGGGTAGGGGTGAGCAGTTCTTC. Translating gives CASERRGRGEQFF.

With respect to this clone: This sample also contains other DNA sequences that code for the same CDR3. J is TRBJ2-2 and V is TRBV30, with 7 bases fitting TRBD2. Trimming took 1 base from V and 4 from J; bases not matched to a gene: 0. Germline V lookup: CDR1 GTSNPN, CDR2 SVGIG (reference sequence). The CDR3 spans 13 residues. The CDR3 coding sequence is TGTGCCTGGAGTGGGACTAGCACCGGGGAGCTGTTTTTT. Translated: CAWSGTSTGELFF.

This clone was seen only a few times. V gene TRBV9 combines with J gene TRBJ1-1; D is possibly TRBD1 (6 bases). With 4 bases removed from V and 3 bases from J, the gap between germline ends came to 19 bases. Germline V gene sequence: CDR1 SGDLS, CDR2 YYNGEE. The CDR3 spans 16 residues. CDR3 protein: CASSSERGAWDTEAFF. The CDR3 DNA follows: TGTGCCAGCAGCTCCGAGCGGGGGGCATGGGACACTGAAGCTTTCTTT.

This clone was observed a handful of times. Other DNA variants within this sample encode the same CDR3. The rearrangement uses TRBV6-5 and TRBJ1-1; D not resolved. Germline CDR1 and CDR2: MNHEY and SVGAGI. The V and J ends lost 3 bases and 0 bases respectively, with 8 bases between them. This CDR3 spans 14 amino acids. CDR3 coding DNA: TGTGCCAGCAGTTATGGCACATTGAACACTGAAGCTTTCTTT. Its protein product is CASSYGTLNTEAFF.

Points on this clone: Other DNA variants within this sample encode the same CDR3. The chain combines TRBV5-1 with TRBJ1-1; D uncertain. With 4 bases removed from V and 5 bases from J, the gap between germline ends came to 15 bases. The CDR3 runs to 14 residues. Germline V CDR1 and CDR2: SGHRS, YFSETQ. CDR3 DNA: TGCGCCAGCAGCCCCACTGCGGGAGGGACTGAAGCTTTCTTT. Its protein product is CASSPTAGGTEAFF.

On this clone: This same CDR3 is encoded by further DNA sequences in the sample. The chain carries TRBV30 and TRBJ1-4; D is perhaps TRBD1 (6 bases). The V gene lost 0 bases and the J gene lost 7 bases, with 12 bases spanning the gap. Per the germline V gene, CDR1 is GTSNPN and CDR2 is SVGIG (reference sequence). This CDR3 is 14 amino acids long. CDR3 amino acids: CAWSVGGGGEKLFF. Here the CDR3 DNA reads TGTGCCTGGAGTGTTGGGGGAGGGGGTGAAAAACTGTTTTTT.